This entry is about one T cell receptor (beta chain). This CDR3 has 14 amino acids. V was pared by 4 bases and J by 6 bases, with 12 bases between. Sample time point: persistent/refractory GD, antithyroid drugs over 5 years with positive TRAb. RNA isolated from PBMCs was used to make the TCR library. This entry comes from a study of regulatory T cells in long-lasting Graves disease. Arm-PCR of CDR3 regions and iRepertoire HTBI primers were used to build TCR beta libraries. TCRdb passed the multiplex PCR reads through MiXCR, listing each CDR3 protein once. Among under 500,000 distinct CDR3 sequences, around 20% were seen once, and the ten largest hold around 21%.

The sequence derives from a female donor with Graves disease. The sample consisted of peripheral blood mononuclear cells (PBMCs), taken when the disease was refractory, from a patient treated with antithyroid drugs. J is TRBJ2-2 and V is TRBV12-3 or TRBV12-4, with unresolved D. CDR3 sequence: CASSSTLSAGELFF. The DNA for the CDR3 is TGTGCCAGCAGTTCGACCCTGTCCGCCGGGGAGCTGTTTTTT.